The 21 T cell receptor beta chains below all came from one sample that was sequenced in a study of T cell repertoires in cytomegalovirus infection. A single record per CDR3 protein comes from TCRdb applying MiXCR to the reads. The sample gives 300,000 or so distinct CDR3 sequences, approximately 25% of which show up once; 10% to 15% is in the top ten. These receptors have no identified antigens. The sequencing used cultured PBMCs, collected from culture after CMV antigen stimulation. These receptors came from a human donor in good health (CMV status not recorded). Some clones in this sample may be carry-over from other donors' samples.

V is TRBV6-5 and J is TRBJ2-1; 7 nucleotides match TRBD1. V gave up 0 bases and J gave up 5 bases; unmatched junction bases: 7. The CDR3 sequence is 16 residues long. Germline CDR1 and CDR2: MNHEY and SVGAGI. CDR3 protein: CASSYSVGQLHNEQFF. CDR3 nucleotide sequence: TGTGCCAGCAGTTACTCGGTGGGACAGTTACACAATGAGCAGTTCTTC.

Details on this clonotype: The missing conserved phenylalanine or tryptophan at the end of this CDR3 makes a read error likely. The chain is built from TRBV14 and TRBJ1-5; D remains unclear. The V gene's germline CDR1 is SGHDN and CDR2 FVKESK. The CDR3 covers 13 residues. Trimming pared 2 bases from V and 3 bases from J, leaving 5 bases between. The CDR3 region is CASSQSLNQPQHL. In DNA, the CDR3 is TGTGCCAGCAGCCAAAGCCTCAATCAGCCCCAGCATCTT.

Details on this clonotype: One end of the junction varies from germline; a read error may be responsible. V is TRBV29-1 and J is TRBJ2-5, with 16 bases that match TRBD2. The CDR3 has 16 amino acids. The germline CDR1 and CDR2 sequences are SQVTM and ANQGSEA. The CDR3 here is CSVEGTSGRAQETQYF. CDR3 DNA sequence: TGCAGCGTGGAAGGGACTAGCGGGAGGGCACAAGAGACCCAGTACTTC.

Concerning this clonotype itself: One base away lies a much larger clone, so this may be a sequencing read error. This chain connects TRBV5-6 to TRBJ1-2, with D uncertain. V was cut by 3 bases and J by 8 bases, with 14 bases left in between. Per germline, CDR1 SGHDT and CDR2 YYEEEE. The CDR3 extends over 13 amino acids. The CDR3 protein is CASSSWSVGGYTF. As DNA, the CDR3 is TGTGCCAGCAGCTCATGGTCCGTGGGAGGCTACACCTTC.

This clonotype came up many times. The gene calls are TRBV5-4 and TRBJ2-3, with 11 bases that match TRBD2. The CDR3 is 15 amino acids. J lost 3 bases, V lost 4 bases, and 4 bases had no gene match. The germline CDR1 and CDR2 sequences are SGHNT and YYREEE (reference sequence). The CDR3 nucleotides read TGTGCCAGCAGCGCACTAGCGGGAGCTACAGATACGCAGTATTTT. Amino acids: CASSALAGATDTQYF.

J is TRBJ1-4 and V is TRBV7-6; D call uncertain. The CDR3 loop spans 15 amino acids. The germline V gene has CDR1 SGHVS and CDR2 FNYEAQ. Trimming stripped 4 bases from V and 8 bases from J, with 17 bases between. CDR3 DNA: TGTGCCAGCAGCTACTCCCTAAGGGCCGGCGAAAAACTGTTTTTT. Its translation is CASSYSLRAGEKLFF.

This clonotype was seen once. The V and J genes are TRBV30 and TRBJ2-3; TRBD1 matches at 12 bases. This CDR3 spans 13 amino acids. Germline V lookup: CDR1 GTSNPN, CDR2 SVGIG (reference sequence). V was pared by 5 bases and J by 4 bases, with 1 base of the junction left unmatched. The CDR3 here is CAWGTGGADTQYF. CDR3 in DNA: TGTGCCTGGGGGACAGGGGGCGCAGATACGCAGTATTTT.

The J gene is TRBJ2-1, the V gene TRBV12-3 or TRBV12-4, with 11 bases matching TRBD2. Trimming took 4 bases from V and 6 from J; bases not matched to a gene: 8. CDR3 size: 16 residues. The CDR3 loop is CASSSVTSGRPNEQFF. DNA of the CDR3: TGTGCCAGCAGTTCCGTTACTAGCGGGAGACCCAATGAGCAGTTCTTC.

This clonotype occurred many times. This rearrangement joins TRBV7-6 to TRBJ2-3; D perhaps matches TRBD1 (6 bases). Germline lookup yields CDR1 SGHVS and CDR2 FNYEAQ. With 6 bases removed from V and 5 bases from J, the gap between germline ends came to 15 bases. The CDR3 contains 14 residues. Here the CDR3 DNA reads TGTGCCAGCAGTTTAAGGACAGCGGTAGATACGCAGTATTTT. This gives the protein CASSLRTAVDTQYF.

This clonotype showed up many times. This chain connects TRBV7-2 to TRBJ2-1; D not certain. Germline V lookup: CDR1 SGHTA, CDR2 FQGNSA. V was trimmed by 5 bases and J by 2 bases, leaving 16 bases between them. The CDR3 runs 16 residues. The CDR3 reads CASSTEVEVPYNEQFF. The CDR3 bases are TGTGCCAGCAGCACCGAAGTTGAGGTGCCCTACAATGAGCAGTTCTTC.

The chain has TRBV20-1 and TRBJ2-5, with D uncertain. The germline V gene has CDR1 DFQATT and CDR2 SNEGSKA (reference sequence). Trimming stripped 1 base from V and 0 bases from J, with 18 bases between. The CDR3 contains 17 residues. CDR3: CSARVERAFWYQETQYF. The DNA of the CDR3 is TGCAGTGCTAGAGTTGAGCGAGCCTTCTGGTACCAAGAGACCCAGTACTTC.

The CDR3 nucleotides read TGTGCCAGCAGCCCGCGGACTAGCGGGTTCGGGGGCAATGAGCAGTTCTTC. Encoded protein: CASSPRTSGFGGNEQFF. The J gene is TRBJ2-1, the V gene TRBV7-9; 11 bases map to TRBD2. This CDR3 contains 17 residues. Germline CDR1 and CDR2: SEHNR and FQNEAQ (reference sequence). Trimming removed 5 bases from V and 6 bases from J; junction bases left unmatched: 12.

The rearrangement links TRBV7-3 to TRBJ2-3; perhaps TRBD2 as D (6 bases). V lost 1 base, J lost 2 bases, and 22 bases lay in between. The CDR3 spans 19 residues. In germline, CDR1 is SGHTA, CDR2 FQGTGA. CDR3 loop: CASSLRALGSGLNTDTQYF. In nucleotides, the CDR3 is TGTGCCAGCAGCTTAAGAGCTCTGGGCTCGGGACTCAACACAGATACGCAGTATTTT.

This clonotype was seen many times. The gene calls are TRBV12-3 or TRBV12-4 and TRBJ1-6, with D possibly TRBD1 on 6 matching bases. The CDR3 contains 22 residues. Trimming took 2 bases from V and 0 from J, leaving 26 bases between them. As DNA, the CDR3 is TGTGCCAGCAGTTTACCGCGGCGTGGGGGAACAGGACAGAGCTCCTATAATTCACCCCTCCACTTT. It is translated as CASSLPRRGGTGQSSYNSPLHF.

The rearrangement uses TRBV19 and TRBJ2-2; D remains ambiguous. Trimming left V 1 base short and J 0 bases short, with 3 bases between. Germline V CDR1 and CDR2: LNHDA, SQIVND (reference sequence). The length of the CDR3 is 14 residues. The CDR3 nucleotides read TGTGCCAGTAGTATAGTAGCGAACACCGGGGAGCTGTTTTTT. Amino acids: CASSIVANTGELFF.

This clonotype was found a few times. The V gene is TRBV28, the J gene TRBJ1-5, with D uncertain. The CDR3 has 16 amino acids. Germline assignment: CDR1 MDHEN and CDR2 SYDVKM. V lost 5 bases to trimming and J lost 0 bases, with 14 bases between them. CDR3 residues: CASSKPATYSNQPQHF. CDR3 coding DNA: TGTGCCAGCAGTAAACCAGCTACTTATAGCAATCAGCCCCAGCATTTT. Full variable domain (remainder filled in from reference TRBV28 and TRBJ1-5): DVKVTQSSRYLVKRTGEKVFLECVQDMDHENMFWYRQDPGLGLRLIYFSYDVKMKEKGDIPEGYSVSREKKERFSLILESASTNQTSMYLCASSKPATYSNQPQHFGDGTRLSIL.

The rearrangement uses TRBV7-9 and TRBJ2-1; D possibly matches TRBD1 or TRBD2 (5 bases each). This CDR3 contains 15 residues. Trimming cost V 1 base and J 4 bases, with 11 bases left between them. Germline V gene data show CDR1 as SEHNR and CDR2 as FQNEAQ (reference sequence). CDR3 protein: CASSLVDEGYNEQFF. In nucleotides, the CDR3 is TGTGCCAGCAGCTTAGTAGACGAGGGGTACAATGAGCAGTTCTTC.

About this clonotype itself: A read error is likely, as this CDR3 ends without the conserved phenylalanine or tryptophan. The chain joins TRBV10-3 to TRBJ1-2, with TRBD1 matching 7 bases. This CDR3 spans 16 amino acids. The V segment lost 6 bases and the J segment 2 bases; nucleotides outside the gene matches: 12. CDR1 is ENHRY, CDR2 SYGVKD, per germline. CDR3 sequence (DNA): TGTGCCATCAGCCCCATTCTCCGACAGGGCAACTATGGCTACACCATC. It encodes CAISPILRQGNYGYTI.

A note on this clonotype: Being one base from a much bigger clone, this may be a read error. The chain carries TRBV7-6 and TRBJ2-3; perhaps TRBD2 as D (6 bases). The germline gives CDR1 SGHVS, CDR2 FNYEAQ. The length of the CDR3 is 16 residues. CDR3 coding DNA: TGTGTCAGCAGCGTCACCGGGACTCGGTCCACAGATACGCAGTATTTT. This encodes CVSSVTGTRSTDTQYF.

The rearrangement joins TRBV7-9 to TRBJ2-2, with 12 bases identical to TRBD2. This CDR3 region has 18 residues. J gave up 8 bases and V 5 bases, and 15 bases lay outside the gene matches. Germline V gene data show CDR1 as SEHNR and CDR2 as FQNEAQ (reference sequence). The CDR3 sequence is CASSTPSGRAALEGELFF. The DNA of the CDR3 is TGTGCCAGCAGCACCCCTAGCGGGAGGGCCGCCCTTGAGGGGGAGCTGTTTTTT.

This clonotype was counted at least ten times. The CDR3 nucleotides are TGTGCCAGCAGCGGACAGTTAGTCTCTGGAAACACCATATATTTT. Translated: CASSGQLVSGNTIYF. The rearrangement joins TRBV7-8 to TRBJ1-3, with D possibly matching TRBD1 (6 bases). The CDR3 spans 15 residues. V was shortened by 5 bases and J by 0 bases, with 11 bases between the two germline ends. Germline-derived CDR1 and CDR2 are SGHVS and FQNEAQ.